The source of this T cell receptor (beta chain) is a study of regulatory T cells in long-lasting Graves disease. Many counts were recorded for this clonotype. The junction does not match germline at one end; this may be a read error. Arm-PCR of CDR3 regions and iRepertoire HTBI primers were the basis on which TCR beta libraries were built. Per the study methods: In the combined samples, under 80 TRBV and some 14 TRBJ segments were identified. TCRdb reprocessed the multiplex PCR reads via MiXCR and lists one record per CDR3 protein. The authors' filters were not applied to this entry. The repertoire includes almost 450,000 distinct CDR3 sequences, 16% of them detected once, and around a tenth sits in the top ten. Looked up from germline, CDR1 is SGHRS and CDR2 is YFSETQ. This CDR3 comprises 13 residues. The sample's time point: newly diagnosed GD, antithyroid drugs for less than 3 months. PBMC-derived RNA was used for the TCR library.

This sample was also put to use in a study of T cells in Graves' hyperthyroidism and ophthalmopathy.

The sequence derives from a woman in her twenties or thirties with Graves disease. V and J are TRBV5-1 and TRBJ2-1; possibly TRBD1 or TRBD2 for D (5 bases each). Source: peripheral blood mononuclear cells (PBMCs), taken at new diagnosis, from a patient treated with antithyroid drugs. The CDR3 here is CASSLGTGNEQFF. CDR3 coding DNA: TGTGCCAGCAGCTTGGGGACGGGCAATGAGCAGTTCTTC.